A selection of T cell receptor beta chains follows, all from one sample in a study of T cells after yellow fever vaccination. TCRdb reprocessed the 5' RACE reads via MiXCR and lists one record per CDR3 protein. There are 95,000 to 150,000 distinct CDR3 sequences in the sample; over 12% occur only once, and 43% lies in the top ten. The material was CD8+ T cells sorted from PBMCs, obtained 5 days after the yellow fever booster vaccination. These receptor sequences come from a man aged 18 to 30 who received the YFV17D yellow fever vaccine. Each CDR3 is given with its conserved first and last residue. D genes are given only for firm matches. Expanded clones get a size class; other rows say once, few or many, or leave the size out.

size,D,J,V,length,CDR3,DNA
NA,TRBD1,TRBJ1-4,TRBV4-1,15,CASSQGTGVMQKLFF,TGCGCCAGCAGCCAGGGGACAGGAGTAATGCAGAAACTGTTTTTT
NA,NA,TRBJ2-3,TRBV6-4,23,CASSDSLNLVTGERFLSTDTQYF,TGTGCCAGCAGTGACTCGTTAAATTTGGTTACGGGGGAAAGATTTTTAAGCACAGATACGCAGTATTTT
few,TRBD2,TRBJ2-5,TRBV10-3,14,CAISGGGGRETQYF,TGTGCCATCAGTGGGGGCGGGGGACGGGAGACCCAGTACTTC
few,NA,TRBJ2-1,TRBV29-1,13,CSVQGGRYNEQFF,TGCAGCGTTCAGGGGGGCCGTTACAATGAGCAGTTCTTC
NA,TRBD2,TRBJ2-5,TRBV4-1,17,CASSQDPGSGGQETQYF,TGCGCCAGCAGCCAAGACCCTGGTAGCGGGGGCCAAGAGACCCAGTACTTC
few,NA,TRBJ1-2,TRBV29-1,13,CSDTQGSGYGYTF,TGCAGCGATACACAGGGTTCCGGCTATGGCTACACCTTC
many,NA,TRBJ2-5,TRBV5-1,14,CASSLGIGEETQYF,TGCGCCAGCAGCTTGGGTATAGGAGAAGAGACCCAGTACTTC
NA,TRBD1,TRBJ2-7,TRBV30,15,CAWSTTGTGDHEQYF,TGTGCCTGGAGCACCACCGGGACAGGGGACCACGAGCAGTACTTC
NA,NA,TRBJ1-4,TRBV4-2,17,CASSQDGVGGGGEKLFF,TGTGCCAGCAGCCAAGATGGCGTAGGAGGGGGAGGTGAAAAACTGTTTTTT
few,NA,TRBJ1-6,TRBV10-3,14,CASGGGEYNSPLHF,TGTGCCTCCGGAGGGGGTGAATATAATTCACCCCTCCACTTT
NA,NA,TRBJ2-5,TRBV29-1,13,CSVVEALKETQYF,TGCAGCGTTGTTGAGGCGTTAAAAGAGACCCAGTACTTC
NA,NA,TRBJ1-1,TRBV7-6,14,CASSPGGGGTEAFF,TGTGCCAGCAGCCCCGGGGGGGGGGGCACTGAAGCTTTCTTT
NA,NA,TRBJ1-2,TRBV11-3,12,CASSQGRYGYTF,TGTGCCAGCAGCCAGGGACGCTATGGCTACACCTTC
few,NA,TRBJ1-6,TRBV7-3,15,CASSLTGGLNSPLHF,TGTGCCAGCAGCTTAACGGGGGGGTTGAATTCACCCCTCCACTTT
many,TRBD2,TRBJ2-1,TRBV7-9,17,CASSSGLAGSSYNEQFF,TGTGCCAGCAGCTCAGGACTAGCGGGGAGCTCCTACAATGAGCAGTTCTTC
few,TRBD2,TRBJ2-5,TRBV6-1,16,CASSDVSGGFQETQYF,TGTGCCAGCAGTGACGTTAGCGGGGGGTTTCAAGAGACCCAGTACTTC
NA,NA,TRBJ2-3,TRBV7-3,14,CASSLTLQTDTQYF,TGTGCCAGCAGCTTAACATTGCAGACAGATACGCAGTATTTT
NA,NA,TRBJ2-7,TRBV27,15,CASSFGQGSSYEQYF,TGTGCCAGCAGTTTTGGCCAGGGGAGCTCCTACGAGCAGTACTTC
NA,NA,TRBJ2-7,TRBV9,17,CASSDSRGGQIPYEQYF,TGTGCCAGCAGCGACTCCCGCGGGGGACAGATTCCCTACGAGCAGTACTTC
few,NA,TRBJ2-3,TRBV24-1,13,CATRASETDTQYF,TGTGCCACCAGAGCATCCGAGACAGATACGCAGTATTTT
NA,NA,TRBJ2-3,TRBV6-5,13,CASSYRNTDTQYF,TGTGCCAGCAGTTATCGGAACACAGATACGCAGTATTTT
NA,NA,TRBJ1-5,TRBV6-2/TRBV6-3,12,CASSYSSWPQHF,TGTGCCAGCAGTTACAGCTCATGGCCCCAGCATTTT